The rows below give T cell receptor beta chains drawn from one sample of a study of molecular identifiers for immune sequencing clone quantification. TCRdb recomputed calls from the PCR reads with MiXCR, one row per CDR3 protein. This table has more than 450,000 distinct CDR3 sequences, around 25% appearing once. Sequencing input: naive CD8+ T cells from blood, with Jurkat cell RNA spiked in. The receptor source for this set is a human donor in good health. Some libraries in this study had Jurkat cell RNA spiked in. The CDR3 runs from the conserved cysteine through the conserved F or W. The order of the fields is J gene, V gene, clone size, D gene, CDR3 protein, CDR3 DNA. The D gene is left open where the match is weak. Clone size is stated in some rows and not others, as once, few, many or a class when expanded.

TRBJ2-1 | TRBV30 | . | . | CAWSVPRWEQFF | TGTGCCTGGAGTGTACCCCGCTGGGAGCAGTTCTTC
TRBJ1-1 | TRBV29-1 | many | . | CSVLRDSTEAFF | TGCAGCGTTCTTCGGGATTCCACTGAAGCTTTCTTT
TRBJ2-2 | TRBV29-1 | few | . | CSVRRPSRSPNTGELFF | TGCAGCGTGAGGCGACCCTCGCGTTCCCCGAACACCGGGGAGCTGTTTTTT
TRBJ1-5 | TRBV15 | . | . | CATSMISNQPQHF | TGTGCCACCAGCATGATTAGCAATCAGCCCCAGCATTTT
TRBJ2-1 | TRBV4-1 | few | . | CASSQVPGATNEQFF | TGCGCCAGCAGCCAAGTTCCGGGAGCGACCAATGAGCAGTTCTTC
TRBJ2-5 | TRBV27 | . | . | CVSKARGRLGETQYF | TGTGTCAGCAAGGCCCGGGGCCGTTTGGGAGAGACCCAGTACTTC
TRBJ2-1 | TRBV24-1 | many | . | CATSDLSSHNEQFF | TGTGCCACCAGTGACCTTTCATCCCACAATGAGCAGTTCTTC
TRBJ2-3 | TRBV5-6 | many | . | CASSLVGNDTQYF | TGTGCCAGCAGCTTGGTGGGCAACGATACGCAGTATTTT
TRBJ2-5 | TRBV4-1 | . | TRBD2 | CASSQELAGARFQETQYF | TGCGCCAGCAGCCAAGAGCTAGCGGGAGCCCGCTTCCAAGAGACCCAGTACTTC
TRBJ2-2 | TRBV4-1 | many | . | CASSELGLRNTGELFF | TGCGCCAGCAGCGAACTAGGCCTGAGGAACACCGGGGAGCTGTTTTTT